Here is one T cell receptor beta chain with its context. These data belong to a study of OX40 agonist ivuxolimab in advanced cancers. Study background: Patients in dose escalation had liver, melanoma, kidney or head and neck cancers. Males comprised 82.7% of the group, whose mean age was approximately 61 years (range roughly 23 to 90).

CDR3 size: 14 residues. The germline V gene encodes CDR1 SGHKS and CDR2 YYEKEE (reference sequence). Trimming took 3 bases from V and 0 from J, leaving 6 bases between them. Produced via immunoSEQ multiplex PCR; TCRdb's table is partial and in-frame only. The profile shows some 70,000 clones, 84% of them singletons. The chain couples TRBV5-5 to TRBJ1-4; D unresolved. Sequencing used CD4+ or CD8+ T cells sorted from blood, obtained in a trial of the OX40 agonist ivuxolimab. The TCR originated in an adult with an advanced solid tumor such as melanoma, head and neck, liver or kidney cancer. The CDR3 is CASSSVATNEKLFF. The CDR3 bases are TGTGCCAGCAGCTCGGTTGCAACTAATGAAAAACTGTTTTTT.